This is a list of T cell receptor beta chains from one sample in a study of cytomegalovirus exposure and HLA in healthy donors. TCRdb's table, derived via immunoSEQ multiplex PCR, lists solely in-frame clones and lacks some. Its listing shows 53,000 or so clones. Material for sequencing was PBMCs. The receptors come from a male donor in good health and CMV-seropositive. The CDR3 runs from the conserved cysteine through the conserved F or W. Each record gives: V gene, J gene, D gene, CDR3 protein, CDR3 DNA. D genes are given only for firm matches.

TRBV27	TRBJ1-2	TRBD1	CASRRTGGYGYTF	TGTGCCAGCAGACGCACAGGGGGCTATGGCTACACCTTC
TRBV4-1	TRBJ2-7	TRBD2	CASSQGTWTSGGISSSYEQYF	TGCGCCAGCAGCCAGGGGACGTGGACTAGCGGGGGAATATCGAGCTCCTACGAGCAGTACTTC
TRBV5-4	TRBJ1-1	.	CASSYDRNTEAFF	TGTGCCAGCAGCTACGACAGGAACACTGAAGCTTTCTTT
TRBV7-6	TRBJ2-3	TRBD1	CASSPGTGYSTDTQYF	TGTGCCAGCAGCCCGGGGACAGGGTATAGCACAGATACGCAGTATTTT
TRBV7-9	TRBJ1-1	.	CASSSRAGSYTEAFF	TGTGCCAGCAGCTCCCGGGCGGGCAGTTACACTGAAGCTTTCTTT
TRBV27	TRBJ2-3	TRBD2	CASSFFGAGLYTQYF	TGTGCCAGCAGTTTTTTTGGAGCGGGGCTTTATACGCAGTATTTT
TRBV5-4	TRBJ1-2	TRBD1	CASSFPLEGANYGYTF	TGTGCCAGCAGCTTCCCATTGGAGGGGGCAAACTATGGCTACACCTTC
TRBV7-9	TRBJ2-5	.	CASSPTGTQYF	TGTGCCAGCAGCCCCACCGGGACCCAGTACTTC
TRBV6-1	TRBJ2-5	TRBD2	CASSIYPGGQETQYF	TGTGCCAGCAGTATTTACCCGGGAGGCCAAGAGACCCAGTACTTC
TRBV11-2	TRBJ2-2	.	CASSLVPRGNTGELFF	TGTGCCAGCAGCTTAGTTCCACGGGGGAACACCGGGGAGCTGTTTTTT
TRBV15	TRBJ2-1	.	CATSRDHTRRNEQFF	TGTGCCACCAGCAGAGATCACACAAGGAGAAATGAGCAGTTCTTC
TRBV7-2	TRBJ1-2	.	CASSLIPAGYTF	TGTGCCAGCAGCTTAATCCCCGCGGGGTACACCTTC
TRBV5-1	TRBJ1-4	TRBD1	CASRHRDRPNEKLFF	TGCGCCAGCAGACACCGGGACAGGCCTAATGAAAAACTGTTTTTT
TRBV11-2	TRBJ2-1	.	CASSSLLRGALIEQFF	TGTGCCAGCAGCTCGCTACTACGGGGGGCCCTCATTGAGCAGTTCTTC
TRBV11-2	TRBJ2-2	TRBD2	CASSQLAGGFTGELFF	TGTGCCAGCAGCCAATTAGCGGGGGGCTTCACCGGGGAGCTGTTTTTT
TRBV12-5	TRBJ1-4	.	CASTYVTNEKLFF	TGTGCTAGTACTTACGTGACTAATGAAAAACTGTTTTTT
TRBV6-4	TRBJ2-5	TRBD1	CASSARDRGETQYF	TGTGCCAGCAGTGCCCGGGACAGGGGAGAGACCCAGTACTTC
TRBV6-1	TRBJ2-7	.	CASESGYEQYF	TGTGCCAGCGAGTCTGGCTACGAGCAGTACTTC
TRBV9	TRBJ1-4	TRBD1	CASSVSRGREKLFF	TGTGCCAGCAGCGTAAGCAGGGGGCGGGAAAAACTGTTTTTT
TRBV2	TRBJ1-6	.	CASSGDYNSPLHF	TGTGCCAGCTCGGGGGACTATAATTCACCCCTCCACTTT
TRBV4-3	TRBJ1-6	.	CASSQDRDRWTDSPLHF	TGCGCCAGCAGCCAAGATCGGGATAGATGGACGGATTCACCCCTCCACTTT
TRBV28	TRBJ1-1	TRBD1	CASSLETGVGTEAFF	TGTGCCAGCAGTTTGGAAACAGGGGTTGGCACTGAAGCTTTCTTT
TRBV7-5	TRBJ1-3	.	CARGRSDRDPGNTIYF	TGTGCCAGAGGGAGGTCCGACAGGGATCCTGGAAACACCATATATTTT
TRBV30	TRBJ1-5	TRBD1	CATGGPGGQPQHF	TGTGCCACAGGGGGGCCGGGGGGACAGCCCCAGCATTTT
TRBV29-1	TRBJ2-7	.	CSVEMAAYEQYF	TGCAGCGTTGAAATGGCGGCCTACGAGCAGTACTTC
TRBV27	TRBJ1-5	.	CASSPLDSLPLNQPQHF	TGTGCCAGCAGTCCCTTGGACAGCCTCCCCTTGAATCAGCCCCAGCATTTT
TRBV29-1	TRBJ2-2	.	CSVDRGDNTGELFF	TGCAGCGTTGACAGGGGGGACAACACCGGGGAGCTGTTTTTT
TRBV5-1	TRBJ2-7	.	CASRQGLDHEQYF	TGCGCCAGCAGACAAGGACTGGACCACGAGCAGTACTTC
TRBV30	TRBJ1-4	.	CAWSEGVGKLFF	TGTGCCTGGAGTGAAGGGGTGGGAAAACTGTTTTTT
TRBV27	TRBJ2-3	TRBD2	CASSLQRGSTDTQYF	TGTGCCAGCAGTTTACAGCGGGGGAGCACAGATACGCAGTATTTT
TRBV29-1	TRBJ1-4	.	CSAVGGDGDEKLFF	TGCAGCGCTGTGGGCGGCGACGGGGATGAAAAACTGTTTTTT
TRBV11-2	TRBJ1-4	TRBD1	CASSRNRGSFEKLFF	TGTGCCAGCAGCCGTAACAGGGGTTCGTTTGAAAAACTGTTTTTT
TRBV7-9	TRBJ2-6	.	CASSPRGEFSSGANVLTF	TGTGCCAGCAGCCCCCGTGGGGAGTTCAGCTCTGGGGCCAACGTCCTGACTTTC
TRBV13	TRBJ2-1	TRBD2	CASSWTGTSRGEQFF	TGTGCCAGCAGCTGGACCGGGACTAGCCGGGGTGAGCAGTTCTTC
TRBV9	TRBJ1-5	TRBD1	CASSSGQDQPQHF	TGTGCCAGCAGCTCCGGACAGGATCAGCCCCAGCATTTT
TRBV14	TRBJ1-6	.	CASSQDRQVMWPLHF	TGTGCCAGCAGCCAAGATAGACAGGTTATGTGGCCCCTCCACTTT
TRBV28	TRBJ2-7	.	CASLGNRARSYEQYF	TGTGCCAGCTTAGGAAACAGGGCCCGCTCCTACGAGCAGTACTTC
TRBV19	TRBJ1-1	.	CASMASSEGLRAFF	TGTGCCAGTATGGCCTCCAGCGAGGGCCTCAGGGCTTTCTTT